This section outlines one TCR beta chain sequence together with its context. The sample belongs to a study of blood T cell repertoires in COVID-19. The wider study: The origin of the acute and convalescent COVID-19 samples was the United States, Italy and Spain. From T cells, B-cell-depleted T cells, or PBMCs came the material, which was cDNA or gDNA.

Study processing details: For nucleated cells, counts were estimated from reference gene primer amplification. Libraries were prepared by immunoSEQ multiplex PCR; TCRdb keeps only in-frame clonotypes and omits some of them. V and J calls and clone size are copied from that table; D and trimming were computed from the DNA. The sample records some 69,000 clones, roughly 80% being singletons. V shed 1 base, J shed 4 bases, and the junction held 0 bases outside the gene matches. CDR1 is LGHDT and CDR2 is YNNKEL in the germline V gene (reference sequence). The length of the CDR3 is 14 residues. V is TRBV3-1 (or the pseudogene TRBV3-2) and J is TRBJ1-2, with 10 bases aligning to TRBD1. The material sequenced was peripheral blood. The clonotype comes from a man between 60 and 75 years old with acute or convalescent COVID-19. The CDR3 DNA is TGTGCCAGCAGCCAAGGGACAGGGGGCTATGGCTACACCTTC. This gives the protein CASSQGTGGYGYTF.